A single sample is the source of the 28 T cell receptor beta chains below, sequenced in a study of regulatory T cells in long-lasting Graves disease. The time point denotes: persistent/refractory GD, antithyroid drugs over 5 years with positive TRAb. PBMC RNA was the source of the TCR library. Construction of the TCR beta libraries employed iRepertoire HTBI primers in conjunction with Arm-PCR of CDR3 regions. MiXCR, run by TCRdb on the multiplex PCR reads, gives a single entry per CDR3 protein. This sample yields roughly 360,000 distinct CDR3 sequences, of which about 23% are seen a single time; around 30% belongs to the top ten. Sample: peripheral blood mononuclear cells (PBMCs), taken when the disease was refractory, from a patient treated with antithyroid drugs. These receptors were collected from a middle-aged woman with Graves disease.

V gene TRBV5-1 combines with J gene TRBJ2-2; D is unclear. This CDR3 has 15 amino acids. V gave up 4 bases and J gave up 5 bases, with 15 bases separating them. Germline lookup yields CDR1 SGHRS and CDR2 YFSETQ. The CDR3 DNA follows: TGCGCCAGCAGCATCGACTCCCTGGGGACCGGGGAGCTGTTTTTT. It encodes CASSIDSLGTGELFF.

V usage is TRBV11-3 and J usage is TRBJ2-5, with TRBD2 matching over 13 bases. Germline CDR1 is SGHNT and CDR2 is YENEEA. The CDR3 contains 16 residues. V shed 5 bases, J shed 2 bases, and the junction held 5 bases outside the gene matches. CDR3 region: CASSAGTSGTQETQYF. The CDR3 coding sequence is TGTGCCAGCAGCGCGGGGACTAGCGGGACACAAGAGACCCAGTACTTC.

This rearrangement joins TRBV28 to TRBJ2-4; D possibly corresponds to TRBD1 (5 bases). This CDR3 region has 16 residues. The germline gives CDR1 MDHEN, CDR2 SYDVKM. Trimming took 5 bases from V and 1 from J, leaving 15 bases between them. The CDR3 DNA reads TGTGCCAGCAGTCACAGGAACCCGGGCGCCAAAAACATTCAGTACTTC. Its protein is CASSHRNPGAKNIQYF.

As for this clonotype: A much larger clone is a single base away; this may be a read error. This chain joins TRBV7-8 and TRBJ2-5; 9 positions agree with TRBD1. The CDR3 has 18 residues. The V segment lost 6 bases and the J segment 0 bases; nucleotides outside the gene matches: 14. Germline-derived CDR1 and CDR2 are SGHVS and FQNEAQ. The CDR3 DNA reads TGTGCCAGCAGAAAGAGGTGGCGGTGGGACAGGGACCAAGAGACCCAGTACTTC. Translated: CASRKRWRWDRDQETQYF. The variable domain in full, completed from reference TRBV7-8 and TRBJ2-5, reads GAGVSQSPRYKVAKRGQDVALRCDPISGHVSLFWYQQALGQGPEFLTYFQNEAQLDKSGLPSDRFFAERPEGSVSTLKIQRTQQEDSAVYLCASRKRWRWDRDQETQYFGPGTRLLVL.

This clonotype was counted many times. In nucleotides, the CDR3 is TGTGCCAGCAGTCCCGACAGGATCGGCTACACCTTC. Protein sequence: CASSPDRIGYTF. The genes are TRBV28 and TRBJ1-2, with TRBD1 as a possible D gene (6 bases). The germline CDR1 and CDR2 sequences are MDHEN and SYDVKM. The ends were cut back, 5 bases at V and 8 bases at J, with 12 bases in the middle. This CDR3 region has 12 residues.

In its sample, this clonotype was seen many times. This rearrangement joins TRBV6-1 to TRBJ1-5; the D gene is possibly TRBD1 (5 bases). Between the trimmed V and J ends, which lost 6 bases and 1 base, there was a span of 13 bases. The CDR3 spans 15 residues. Looked up from germline, CDR1 is MNHNS and CDR2 is SASEGT. As DNA, the CDR3 is TGTGCCAGCAGGCTATCAGGGATGAGCAATCAGCCCCAGCATTTT. This translates into CASRLSGMSNQPQHF.

This clonotype was seen many times. The chain couples TRBV20-1 to TRBJ2-7; 9 bases agree with TRBD1. From germline, CDR1 is DFQATT and CDR2 SNEGSKA (reference sequence). The CDR3 is made up of 13 amino acids. With V trimmed by 1 base and J by 2 bases, 0 bases remained unmatched. DNA for the CDR3: TGCAGTGCTAGAGGACAGGGGGCCTACGAGCAGTACTTC. Protein sequence: CSARGQGAYEQYF.

This clonotype has a handful of counts. The J gene is TRBJ2-1, the V gene TRBV2, with a weak D call TRBD2 (6 bases). The germline V and J ends were trimmed by 6 bases and 5 bases, with 17 bases remaining between them. The CDR3 totals 15 residues. Germline V lookup: CDR1 SNHLY, CDR2 FYNNEI. CDR3 bases: TGTGCCAGCAGCTTAGAGTATCTAGCGCACAATGAGCAGTTCTTC. As protein: CASSLEYLAHNEQFF.

In this sample, this clonotype turned up many times. The chain combines TRBV2 with TRBJ1-6, with TRBD1 as a possible D gene (5 bases). The V end was cut by 4 bases, the J end by 10 bases, with 14 bases between. The CDR3 has 14 amino acids. CDR1 is SNHLY, CDR2 FYNNEI, per germline. The CDR3 sequence is CASSGGTERSPLHF. The CDR3 region has the DNA TGTGCCAGCAGTGGAGGGACGGAGAGATCACCCCTCCACTTT.

This clonotype was counted ten times or more. The J gene is TRBJ1-5, the V gene TRBV28; a possible D gene is TRBD1 (6 bases). This CDR3 region has 12 residues. Germline CDR1 is MDHEN and CDR2 is SYDVKM. V lost 6 bases and J 11 bases, leaving 14 bases between the germline ends. For the CDR3, the DNA is TGTGCCAGCAGGCGGGCTGAGGGGGCCCAGCATTTT. Residues: CASRRAEGAQHF.

The chain links TRBV20-1 to TRBJ2-7; maybe TRBD1 (5 bases). Trimming left V 3 bases short and J 5 bases short, with 14 bases between. CDR1 and CDR2 from the germline V gene are DFQATT and SNEGSKA (reference sequence). The CDR3 has 13 residues. CDR3 residues: CSASGQGAHEQYF. For the CDR3, the DNA is TGCAGTGCTAGCGGGCAGGGTGCCCACGAGCAGTACTTC.

This sequence joins TRBV7-2 and TRBJ1-1, with D maybe TRBD1 (5 bases). The V end was cut by 5 bases, the J end by 1 base, with 14 bases between. This CDR3 region has 15 residues. Germline lookup yields CDR1 SGHTA and CDR2 FQGNSA. The CDR3 bases are TGTGCCAGCAGCCTTCTAAGTGGGGGGAACACTGAAGCTTTCTTT. It encodes CASSLLSGGNTEAFF.

This clonotype was recorded at least ten times. The chain joins TRBV20-1 to TRBJ1-1; perhaps TRBD1 as D (5 bases). This CDR3 is 11 amino acids long. Germline V gene sequence: CDR1 DFQATT, CDR2 SNEGSKA (reference sequence). V was shortened by 0 bases and J by 8 bases, with 7 bases between the two germline ends. CDR3 DNA: TGCAGTGCTAGAGATAGGACAGAAGCTTTCTTT. It yields the protein CSARDRTEAFF.

This clonotype showed up many times. J is TRBJ1-5 and V is TRBV2; D gene uncertain. Germline V gene lookup returns CDR1 SNHLY and CDR2 FYNNEI. The V end lost 6 bases, the J end lost 6 bases, and 9 bases lay between the germline ends. There are 12 residues in the CDR3. The CDR3 is CASRSGSQPQHF. In DNA form, the CDR3 reads TGTGCCAGCAGGAGTGGGAGTCAGCCCCAGCATTTT. The full variable domain, rest sourced from reference TRBV2 and TRBJ1-5, is EPEVTQTPSHQVTQMGQEVILRCVPISNHLYFYWYRQILGQKVEFLVSFYNNEISEKSEIFDDQFSVERPDGSNFTLKIRSTKLEDSAMYFCASRSGSQPQHFGDGTRLSIL.

This clonotype was observed many times. This chain links TRBV28 with TRBJ1-1; possibly TRBD1 for D (6 bases). Deletions cut 2 bases from V and 1 base from J, with 11 bases between. Germline V gene sequence: CDR1 MDHEN, CDR2 SYDVKM. This CDR3 has 15 residues. The CDR3 bases are TGTGCCAGCAGTTTAAGGGGACATACGAACACTGAAGCTTTCTTT. Encoded protein: CASSLRGHTNTEAFF.

This clonotype was detected only a few times. The V and J genes are TRBV20-1 and TRBJ1-1, with D possibly being TRBD1 (6 bases). V shed 0 bases and J shed 0 bases, with 14 bases lying between them. CDR1 is DFQATT, CDR2 SNEGSKA, per germline (reference sequence). The CDR3 consists of 16 residues. The CDR3 loop is CSARDNLRGVNTEAFF. The CDR3 region has the DNA TGCAGTGCTAGAGACAACTTGAGGGGGGTGAACACTGAAGCTTTCTTT.

This clonotype was recorded many times. The chain combines TRBV29-1 with TRBJ2-7; D perhaps matches TRBD2 (5 bases). The V end was cut by 4 bases, the J end by 7 bases, with 17 bases between. Germline lookup yields CDR1 SQVTM and CDR2 ANQGSEA. CDR3 size: 13 residues. CDR3 amino acids: CSVVSDYPGEQYF. The CDR3 DNA follows: TGCAGCGTTGTATCCGACTACCCGGGGGAGCAGTACTTC.

This clonotype was counted a few times. The chain combines TRBV29-1 with TRBJ1-1; D gene ambiguous. The V and J ends lost 7 bases and 4 bases respectively, with 19 bases between them. The V gene's germline CDR1 is SQVTM and CDR2 ANQGSEA. CDR3 size: 14 residues. In nucleotides, the CDR3 is TGCAGCGGCTGGAGCCCGGGTCTCGGCACTGAAGCTTTCTTT. Protein: CSGWSPGLGTEAFF.

This clonotype was seen a few times. The V gene is TRBV3-1, the J gene TRBJ2-7, with TRBD1 as a possible D gene (6 bases). Germline lookup yields CDR1 LGHDT and CDR2 YNNKEL (reference sequence). There are 16 residues in the CDR3. V was shortened by 5 bases and J by 4 bases, with 21 bases between the two germline ends. CDR3: CASSGRDTPRGYEQYF. The CDR3 DNA reads TGTGCCAGCAGCGGACGGGACACCCCTCGAGGTTACGAGCAGTACTTC.

The table lists this clonotype with many counts. This chain connects TRBV28 to TRBJ1-1, with D possibly TRBD1 on 6 matching bases. CDR3 size: 14 residues. Germline assignment: CDR1 MDHEN and CDR2 SYDVKM. V was shortened by 3 bases and J by 5 bases, with 13 bases between the two germline ends. This CDR3 reads CASSFPTGGTEAFF. The CDR3 nucleotides read TGTGCCAGCAGTTTCCCGACAGGAGGGACTGAAGCTTTCTTT.

Ten or more counts support this clonotype. CDR3: CASSTRRGMTNEKLFF. DNA for the CDR3: TGTGCCAGCAGCACCCGCAGGGGAATGACTAATGAAAAACTGTTTTTT. The V call is TRBV2, the J call TRBJ1-4; TRBD1 might be the D (6 bases). V dropped 6 bases and J dropped 2 bases, with 16 bases sitting between them. The CDR3 has 16 amino acids. Germline values: CDR1 SNHLY, CDR2 FYNNEI.

At least ten counts were recorded for this clonotype. This CDR3 is CASRKRDPPYEQYF. The CDR3, as DNA: TGTGCCAGCAGAAAGCGGGATCCCCCCTACGAGCAGTACTTC. V and J are TRBV6-1 and TRBJ2-7; 7 bases fit TRBD2. The trim removed 6 bases at V and 2 bases at J, leaving 7 bases unmatched. The V gene's germline CDR1 is MNHNS and CDR2 SASEGT. This CDR3 is built from 14 residues.

This clonotype was observed a few times. V is TRBV5-1 and J is TRBJ2-2; 7 bases match TRBD2. The length of the CDR3 is 17 residues. Germline V gene sequence: CDR1 SGHRS, CDR2 YFSETQ. The J segment lost 4 bases and the V segment lost 0 bases, leaving 9 bases of the junction unmatched. This chain's CDR3 is CASSLEGRAVGTGELFF. The CDR3 DNA is TGCGCCAGCAGCTTGGAAGGGAGGGCCGTCGGCACCGGGGAGCTGTTTTTT.

This clonotype was recorded a few times. This rearrangement joins TRBV29-1 to TRBJ2-7, with D unresolved. Deletions cut 7 bases from V and 0 bases from J, with 13 bases between. The CDR3 extends over 13 amino acids. The germline CDR1 and CDR2 sequences are SQVTM and ANQGSEA. CDR3 sequence (DNA): TGCAGCGACAGACTGGTGAGCTCCTACGAGCAGTACTTC. This sequence encodes CSDRLVSSYEQYF.

The table lists this clonotype with many counts. The V call is TRBV24-1, the J call TRBJ1-4, with TRBD1 matching over 10 bases. The CDR3 contains 15 residues. With V trimmed by 4 bases and J by 6 bases, 4 bases remained unmatched. CDR1 is KGHDR, CDR2 SFDVKD, per germline. For the CDR3, the DNA is TGTGCCACCAGTGACCCGGGGACAGGGGATGAAAAACTGTTTTTT. This sequence encodes CATSDPGTGDEKLFF.

DNA for the CDR3: TGTGCCAGCAGAACCCCCGGGGCGGGAGGGCCCACCGGGGAGCTGTTTTTT. It yields the protein CASRTPGAGGPTGELFF. V gene TRBV6-1 combines with J gene TRBJ2-2; 9 nucleotides agree with TRBD2. The ends lost 6 bases at V and 4 bases at J; junction bases unmatched: 12. The CDR3 consists of 17 residues. CDR1 is MNHNS and CDR2 is SASEGT in the germline V gene.

The chain is built from TRBV14 and TRBJ2-7; D remains ambiguous. CDR3 length: 14 residues. Germline lookup yields CDR1 SGHDN and CDR2 FVKESK. Trimming took off 0 bases at V and 6 bases at J, with 12 bases between the two ends. CDR3 in amino acids: CASSQESGYGEQYF. CDR3 DNA sequence: TGTGCCAGCAGCCAAGAGTCAGGTTATGGCGAGCAGTACTTC.

The chain links TRBV5-1 to TRBJ2-5, with 7 bases matching TRBD2. This CDR3 comprises 15 residues. Germline V gives CDR1 SGHRS, CDR2 YFSETQ. V shed 3 bases and J 0 bases; nucleotides not matched to a gene: 5. This CDR3 reads CASSYLGGYQETQYF. In DNA form, the CDR3 reads TGCGCCAGCAGCTACCTCGGGGGGTACCAAGAGACCCAGTACTTC.